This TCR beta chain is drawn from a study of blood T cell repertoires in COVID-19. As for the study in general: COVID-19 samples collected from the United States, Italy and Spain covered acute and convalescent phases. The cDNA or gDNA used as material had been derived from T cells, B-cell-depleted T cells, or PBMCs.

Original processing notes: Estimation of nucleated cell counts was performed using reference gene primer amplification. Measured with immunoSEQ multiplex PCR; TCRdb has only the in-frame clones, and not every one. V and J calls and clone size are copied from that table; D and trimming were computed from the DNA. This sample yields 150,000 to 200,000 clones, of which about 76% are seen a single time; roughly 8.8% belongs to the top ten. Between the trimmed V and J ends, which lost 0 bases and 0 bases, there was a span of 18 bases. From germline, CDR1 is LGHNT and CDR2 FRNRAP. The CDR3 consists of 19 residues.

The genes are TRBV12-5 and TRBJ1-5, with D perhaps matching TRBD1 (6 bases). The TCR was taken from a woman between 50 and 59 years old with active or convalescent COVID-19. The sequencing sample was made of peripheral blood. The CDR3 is CASGLVAGAVTFSNQPQHF. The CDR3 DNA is TGTGCTAGTGGTTTGGTAGCAGGGGCCGTAACCTTTAGCAATCAGCCCCAGCATTTT. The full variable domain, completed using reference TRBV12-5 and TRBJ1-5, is DARVTQTPRHKVTEMGQEVTMRCQPILGHNTVFWYRQTMMQGLELLAYFRNRAPLDDSGMPKDRFSAEMPDATLATLKIQPSEPRDSAVYFCASGLVAGAVTFSNQPQHFGDGTRLSIL.